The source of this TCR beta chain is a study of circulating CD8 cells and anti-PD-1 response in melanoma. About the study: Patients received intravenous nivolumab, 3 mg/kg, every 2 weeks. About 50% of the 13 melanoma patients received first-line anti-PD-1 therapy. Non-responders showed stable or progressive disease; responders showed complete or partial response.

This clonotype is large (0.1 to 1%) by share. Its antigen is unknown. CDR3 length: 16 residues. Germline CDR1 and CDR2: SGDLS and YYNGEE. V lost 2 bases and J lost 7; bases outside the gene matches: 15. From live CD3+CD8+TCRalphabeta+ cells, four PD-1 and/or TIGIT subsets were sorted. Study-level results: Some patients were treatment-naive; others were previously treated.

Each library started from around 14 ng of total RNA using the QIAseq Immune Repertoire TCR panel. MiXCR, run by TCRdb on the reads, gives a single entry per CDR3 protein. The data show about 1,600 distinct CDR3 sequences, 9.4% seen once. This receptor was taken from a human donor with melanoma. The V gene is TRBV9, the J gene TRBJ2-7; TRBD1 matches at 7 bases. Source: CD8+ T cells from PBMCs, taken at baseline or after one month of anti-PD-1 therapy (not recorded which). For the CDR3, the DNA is TGTGCCAGCAGCGTCTTTACGGTAGAGGGGGCGGCTGAGCAGTACTTC. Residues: CASSVFTVEGAAEQYF.